The 14 T cell receptor beta chains listed next were all sequenced from one sample in a study of cytomegalovirus exposure and HLA in healthy donors. PCR used 60 Vbeta primers and 13 Jbeta primers. TCRdb's copy holds only in-frame clones and misses some; the assay was immunoSEQ multiplex PCR. Here the sample spans 210,000 or so clones, approximately 88% being singletons. Sequencing input: PBMCs. The receptors were sampled from a boy under 10 years old in good health and CMV-seronegative.

The V gene is TRBV18, the J gene TRBJ2-7; TRBD1 matches 8 bases. Germline CDR1 is KGHSH and CDR2 is LQKENI. Losses at the gene ends were 4 bases for V and 2 bases for J; bases not matched to a gene: 4. The CDR3 is made up of 14 amino acids. CDR3 bases: TGTGCCAGCTCACTCCGGGACAGGACCTACGAGCAGTACTTC. This sequence encodes CASSLRDRTYEQYF.

This chain joins TRBV10-3 and TRBJ2-3; D remains unclear. CDR3 size: 14 residues. CDR1 is ENHRY and CDR2 is SYGVKD in the germline V gene. The V end was cut by 4 bases, the J end by 0 bases, with 8 bases between. The CDR3 sequence: CAISGSESTDTQYF. CDR3 DNA: TGTGCCATCAGTGGGAGCGAGAGCACAGATACGCAGTATTTT.

This clone appeared once. CDR3 sequence (DNA): TGTGCCAGCAGATACGACAGGGGGGGGTACGAGCAGTACTTC. Amino acid sequence: CASRYDRGGYEQYF. V usage is TRBV27 and J usage is TRBJ2-5, with 9 positions matching TRBD1. The J call may be wrong; the DNA end is better matched by TRBJ2-7. There are 14 residues in the CDR3. Germline V gene sequence: CDR1 MNHEY, CDR2 SMNVEV (reference sequence).

The chain employs TRBV27 and TRBJ1-2, with 7 bases lining up with TRBD1. V dropped 5 bases and J dropped 3; count of bases not matched to a gene: 3. Germline lookup yields CDR1 MNHEY and CDR2 SMNVEV (reference sequence). This CDR3 region has 13 residues. For the CDR3, the DNA is TGTGCCAGCAGTGGGACAGTCGACTATGGCTACACCTTC. Translated: CASSGTVDYGYTF.

The chain recombines TRBV4-1 with TRBJ2-1; 11 positions match TRBD1. V gave up 1 base and J gave up 6 bases; unmatched junction bases: 2. This CDR3 contains 15 residues. Germline V CDR1 and CDR2: MGHRA, YSYEKL. The CDR3 nucleotides read TGCGCCAGCAGCCAAGGGGACAGGGGGGTCAATGAGCAGTTCTTC. It codes for CASSQGDRGVNEQFF.

The CDR3 sequence is CASSPSGGYNEQFF. The CDR3 coding sequence is TGTGCCAGCAGTCCGAGCGGGGGGTACAATGAGCAGTTCTTC. This rearrangement joins TRBV27 to TRBJ2-1; 9 bases agree with TRBD2. The germline V gene encodes CDR1 MNHEY and CDR2 SMNVEV (reference sequence). The CDR3 runs to 14 residues. V trimming: 5 bases; J trimming: 4 bases; junction bases outside the gene matches: 3.

The chain couples TRBV9 to TRBJ2-1; 7 bases align to TRBD2. J was trimmed by 2 bases and V by 2 bases; bases with no gene match: 7. From germline, CDR1 is SGDLS and CDR2 YYNGEE. This CDR3 contains 16 residues. CDR3 amino acids: CASSVLGGRTYNEQFF. The CDR3 region has the DNA TGTGCCAGCAGCGTCCTGGGGGGGAGGACCTACAATGAGCAGTTCTTC.

This clone was seen only a few times. V and J are TRBV7-9 and TRBJ2-1, with a weak D call TRBD2 (5 bases). There are 12 residues in the CDR3. Trimming removed 7 bases at V and 4 bases at J, with 8 bases between. CDR1 SEHNR and CDR2 FQNEAQ come from the germline V gene (reference sequence). CDR3 residues: CASMGSYNEQFF. For the CDR3, the DNA is TGTGCCAGCATGGGGAGTTACAATGAGCAGTTCTTC.

The rearrangement joins TRBV9 to TRBJ1-6; possible D gene TRBD1, 6 bases. Looked up from germline, CDR1 is SGDLS and CDR2 is YYNGEE. V dropped 1 base and J dropped 5 bases, with 7 bases sitting between them. CDR3 length: 14 residues. CDR3: CASSVYRDNSPLHF. Here the CDR3 DNA reads TGTGCCAGCAGCGTATACAGGGATAATTCACCCCTCCACTTT.

The rearrangement joins TRBV6-5 to TRBJ1-1, with a possible D match to TRBD1 (6 bases). There are 15 residues in the CDR3. The germline V gene encodes CDR1 MNHEY and CDR2 SVGAGI. Trimming removed 6 bases from V and 2 bases from J, with 16 bases in between. The DNA for the CDR3 is TGTGCCAGCAGCGACCTCAGGGGAACAAACACTGAAGCTTTCTTT. Its translation: CASSDLRGTNTEAFF.

The chain employs TRBV15 and TRBJ2-1, with D maybe TRBD2 (5 bases). V was trimmed by 2 bases and J by 7 bases, leaving 9 bases between them. This CDR3 is 13 amino acids long. Germline assignment: CDR1 LNHNV and CDR2 YYDKDF (reference sequence). This CDR3 is CATSRLARNEQFF. The CDR3 nucleotides are TGTGCCACCAGCAGACTAGCTCGGAATGAGCAGTTCTTC.

The CDR3 is CASSAGGLAYQETQYF. The CDR3 bases are TGTGCCAGCAGCGCTGGGGGACTAGCGTACCAAGAGACCCAGTACTTC. V usage is TRBV5-4 and J usage is TRBJ2-5, with 10 bases matching TRBD2. CDR1 SGHNT and CDR2 YYREEE come from the germline V gene (reference sequence). This CDR3 is built from 16 residues. Losses at the gene ends were 4 bases for V and 0 bases for J; bases not matched to a gene: 6.

The rearrangement uses TRBV19 and TRBJ2-7, with unresolved D. This CDR3 spans 14 amino acids. Trimming pared 6 bases from V and 0 bases from J, leaving 12 bases between. Germline lookup yields CDR1 LNHDA and CDR2 SQIVND (reference sequence). The CDR3, as DNA: TGTGCCAGTAGCTCCGGTCCGATCTCCTACGAGCAGTACTTC. Translation: CASSSGPISYEQYF.

The J gene is TRBJ2-2, the V gene TRBV19; D not resolved. Germline V lookup: CDR1 LNHDA, CDR2 SQIVND (reference sequence). V was cut by 1 base and J by 5 bases, with 11 bases left in between. This CDR3 is built from 15 residues. CDR3 residues: CASSIGARRTGELFF. The CDR3 DNA is TGTGCCAGTAGTATAGGGGCACGTCGGACCGGGGAGCTGTTTTTT.